This TCR beta chain was captured by sequencing in a study of T cell responses to AZD1222 COVID-19 vaccine. General observations from the study: The donors showed a predominance of white British ancestry and of females, with possible underestimation of clonal diversity.

In this sample, this clone turned up once. Antigen unknown. Germline lookup yields CDR1 LGHDT and CDR2 YNNKEL (reference sequence). The CDR3 extends over 14 amino acids. V gave up 1 base and J gave up 1 base, with 7 bases separating them. Method: immunoSEQ multiplex PCR; TCRdb's copy keeps in-frame clones and lacks some. The sample shows 89,000 or so clones, over 70% of them seen only once. Here the sequenced sample was peripheral blood, taken on day 0 of AZD1222 vaccination. The gene calls are TRBV3-1 (or the pseudogene TRBV3-2) and TRBJ1-1; a possible D gene is TRBD1 (5 bases). This TCR derives from an adult in good health. Here the CDR3 reads CASSQGQRNTEAFF. CDR3 nucleotide sequence: TGTGCCAGCAGCCAAGGACAGAGGAACACTGAAGCTTTCTTT.